What follows are 12 T cell receptor beta chains derived from one specimen sequenced in a study of cytomegalovirus exposure and HLA in healthy donors. Use of 60 Vbeta and 13 Jbeta primers characterized the PCR. Profiled with immunoSEQ multiplex PCR; TCRdb holds only in-frame clones, not every one. The repertoire consists of 100,000 to 150,000 clones, with approximately 81% occurring once and the leading ten covering approximately 7.8%. The sequenced sample consisted of PBMCs. The receptors come from a male donor in good health and CMV-seronegative.

The chain recombines TRBV5-1 with TRBJ2-4, with TRBD2 matching 8 bases. From germline, CDR1 is SGHRS and CDR2 YFSETQ. Trimming removed 4 bases from V and 12 bases from J; junction bases left unmatched: 9. CDR3 size: 13 residues. CDR3 amino acids: CASSTQGLDSQYF. CDR3 in DNA: TGCGCCAGCAGCACCCAGGGACTAGACAGTCAGTACTTC. Filled out from reference TRBV5-1 and TRBJ2-4, the complete variable domain reads KAGVTQTPRYLIKTRGQQVTLSCSPISGHRSVSWYQQTPGQGLQFLFEYFSETQRNKGNFPGRFSGRQFSNSRSEMNVSTLELGDSALYLCASSTQGLDSQYFGAGTRLSVL.

This clone was observed a few times. J is TRBJ2-1 and V is TRBV7-3; D remains ambiguous. The length of the CDR3 is 15 residues. The germline CDR1 and CDR2 sequences are SGHTA and FQGTGA. With 5 bases removed from V and 3 bases from J, the gap between germline ends came to 14 bases. CDR3 DNA sequence: TGTGCCAGCAGCCCAGACTTTCGAAACTACAATGAGCAGTTCTTC. Translation: CASSPDFRNYNEQFF.

V is TRBV13 and J is TRBJ2-1; 10 nucleotides agree with TRBD2. This CDR3 is built from 16 residues. Trimming cost V 2 bases and J 6 bases; bases outside gene matches: 7. Looked up from germline, CDR1 is PRHDT and CDR2 is FYEKMQ (reference sequence). The CDR3 nucleotides are TGTGCCAGCAGCTTAAGACCGGGACTAGCGCCCAATGAGCAGTTCTTC. Translated: CASSLRPGLAPNEQFF.

The chain couples TRBV6-5 to TRBJ2-1; 11 bases are shared with TRBD1. V lost 6 bases and J lost 7; bases outside the gene matches: 5. Germline V gene sequence: CDR1 MNHEY, CDR2 SVGAGI. The length of the CDR3 is 14 residues. The CDR3: CASSRDRGKNEQFF. The CDR3, as DNA: TGTGCCAGCAGCCGGGACAGGGGGAAGAATGAGCAGTTCTTC.

This clone was picked up a small number of times. This chain uses TRBV5-6 with TRBJ2-7, with 8 bases that match TRBD1. V was clipped by 6 bases and J by 7 bases; unmatched bases: 6. Germline V gene sequence: CDR1 SGHDT, CDR2 YYEEEE. The CDR3 sequence is 12 residues long. CDR3 amino acids: CASMTGAGEQYF. As DNA, the CDR3 is TGTGCCAGCATGACAGGGGCGGGGGAGCAGTACTTC.

The genes are TRBV19 and TRBJ1-3, with D unclear. CDR1 and CDR2 (germline): LNHDA, SQIVND (reference sequence). This CDR3 is built from 14 residues. Trimming cost V 6 bases and J 0 bases, with 9 bases left between them. CDR3 loop: CASRKQSSGNTIYF. CDR3 DNA sequence: TGTGCCAGTAGGAAACAGAGCTCTGGAAACACCATATATTTT.

The rearrangement uses TRBV2 and TRBJ2-5; D is unclear. This CDR3 contains 13 residues. The germline V gene has CDR1 SNHLY and CDR2 FYNNEI. V lost 8 bases and J 2 bases, leaving 12 bases between the germline ends. CDR3 sequence (DNA): TGTGCCAGCGGGTCCGGGTATCAAGAGACCCAGTACTTC. This codes for CASGSGYQETQYF.

V usage is TRBV7-8 and J usage is TRBJ1-3, with 10 positions matching TRBD1. Per germline, CDR1 SGHVS and CDR2 FQNEAQ. V lost 5 bases and J lost 2; bases outside the gene matches: 9. The CDR3 is 17 residues long. The CDR3 bases are TGTGCCAGCAGCCCACAGGGCGGACAGGGGGCTGGAAACACCATATATTTT. Its translation is CASSPQGGQGAGNTIYF.

The chain couples TRBV7-9 to TRBJ2-1; 10 bases are a match to TRBD2. The CDR3 consists of 16 residues. V gave up 4 bases and J gave up 9 bases; unmatched junction bases: 12. The germline gives CDR1 SEHNR, CDR2 FQNEAQ (reference sequence). CDR3 protein: CASSSPPGLAQGEQFF. CDR3 DNA sequence: TGTGCCAGCAGCTCCCCGCCGGGACTAGCGCAGGGTGAGCAGTTCTTC.

V usage is TRBV30 and J usage is TRBJ2-5; 7 bases are a match to TRBD2. The germline CDR1 and CDR2 sequences are GTSNPN and SVGIG (reference sequence). V lost 3 bases and J lost 3; bases outside the gene matches: 13. The CDR3 is 16 residues long. The CDR3 sequence: CAWSVRWTGLKETQYF. CDR3 nucleotides: TGTGCCTGGAGCGTTCGTTGGACGGGACTAAAAGAGACCCAGTACTTC.

This clone appeared a few times. The V and J genes are TRBV19 and TRBJ1-1; D is ambiguous. This CDR3 is built from 14 residues. Germline V CDR1 and CDR2: LNHDA, SQIVND (reference sequence). The V and J ends lost 3 bases and 1 base respectively, with 9 bases between them. CDR3 sequence (DNA): TGTGCCAGTAGTATTCGCAGTAAGAACACTGAAGCTTTCTTT. Protein product: CASSIRSKNTEAFF.

This chain connects TRBV10-3 to TRBJ2-2; D may be TRBD1 (6 bases). V was clipped by 11 bases and J by 5 bases, with 21 bases between them. CDR3 length: 15 amino acids. In germline, CDR1 is ENHRY, CDR2 SYGVKD. CDR3 sequence (DNA): TGTGCCTCGGAAAGCTGGGTAAGGGGGACCGGGGAGCTGTTTTTT. Encoded protein: CASESWVRGTGELFF.